These 22 T cell receptor beta chains came from one sample sequenced in a study of cytomegalovirus exposure and HLA in healthy donors. The PCR contained 60 Vbeta and 13 Jbeta primers. Clones were read by immunoSEQ multiplex PCR, and TCRdb kept only the in-frame ones, dropping some. The sample yields around 150,000 clones, roughly 88% seen once. The sample consisted of PBMCs. The receptors derive from a woman between 35 and 50 years old in good health and CMV-seronegative.

The chain carries TRBV28 and TRBJ2-3; the D gene is possibly TRBD1 (5 bases). V was trimmed by 7 bases and J by 4 bases, leaving 18 bases between them. Looked up from germline, CDR1 is MDHEN and CDR2 is SYDVKM. The length of the CDR3 is 15 residues. CDR3 region: CASTQPGRAADTQYF. The CDR3 nucleotides read TGTGCCAGCACCCAACCTGGCAGGGCGGCAGATACGCAGTATTTT.

V and J are TRBV4-1 and TRBJ2-5; 7 nucleotides match TRBD1. The J call may be mistaken, given a closer DNA end match to TRBJ2-7. This CDR3 contains 15 residues. Germline V lookup: CDR1 MGHRA, CDR2 YSYEKL. The CDR3 DNA sequence: TGCGCCAGCAGCCGGCCAGGGGGTGCCCCCTACGAGCAGTACTTC. It encodes CASSRPGGAPYEQYF.

This clone was seen just once. Within the sample, other DNA sequences also encode this same CDR3. DNA for the CDR3: TGTGCCAGCAGCTTAAGACAGGGTTACGAGCAGTACTTC. It translates to CASSLRQGYEQYF. The chain combines TRBV11-2 with TRBJ2-7; TRBD1 matches 7 bases. The J segment lost 4 bases and the V segment lost 2 bases, leaving 2 bases of the junction unmatched. The CDR3 totals 13 residues. Germline CDR1 reads SGHAT; CDR2 reads FQNNGV.

The V call is TRBV28, the J call TRBJ1-4; D unresolved. Looked up from germline, CDR1 is MDHEN and CDR2 is SYDVKM. The CDR3 runs to 16 residues. V lost 3 bases and J lost 5, with 16 bases in between. The CDR3 protein is CASSLRRFRGNEKLFF. The CDR3 DNA reads TGTGCCAGCAGTTTGCGGCGTTTCCGGGGAAATGAAAAACTGTTTTTT.

V usage is TRBV7-9 and J usage is TRBJ1-2; D is ambiguous. The CDR3 extends over 15 amino acids. Germline lookup yields CDR1 SEHNR and CDR2 FQNEAQ (reference sequence). V was cut by 1 base and J by 4 bases, with 13 bases left in between. CDR3 loop: CASSLGVSGSYGYTF. The CDR3 region has the DNA TGTGCCAGCAGCTTAGGGGTTTCAGGCAGCTATGGCTACACCTTC.

The rearrangement uses TRBV7-2 and TRBJ2-7; D might be TRBD2 (6 bases). V was trimmed by 4 bases and J by 9 bases, leaving 19 bases between them. This CDR3 has 14 residues. Germline CDR1 is SGHTA and CDR2 is FQGNSA. Written as DNA, the CDR3 is TGTGCCAGCAGCTCCCCGGGACTGGCGGCGGGGCAGTACTTC. It translates to CASSSPGLAAGQYF.

This clone came up once. V and J are TRBV18 and TRBJ1-3; 7 nucleotides match TRBD1. Germline assignment: CDR1 KGHSH and CDR2 LQKENI. CDR3 size: 16 residues. V gave up 4 bases and J gave up 2 bases; unmatched junction bases: 8. The DNA for the CDR3 is TGTGCCAGCTCACTATCGACCGGGACAGCTGGAAACACCATATATTTT. This translates into CASSLSTGTAGNTIYF.

V and J are TRBV28 and TRBJ1-5, with TRBD1 as a possible D gene (6 bases). Between the trimmed V and J ends, which lost 5 bases and 0 bases, there was a span of 11 bases. In germline, CDR1 is MDHEN, CDR2 SYDVKM. There are 15 residues in the CDR3. The CDR3 coding sequence is TGTGCCAGCAGTGCCGGGACAAGTAGCAATCAGCCCCAGCATTTT. This gives the protein CASSAGTSSNQPQHF.

As to this clone: At one boundary the junction diverges from the germline segment, which might be a read error. The CDR3 DNA sequence: TGTTCCAGCAGCTCGAATTCCGGGACAGGGCTGGTAGGGGAGACCCAGTACTTC. This translates into CSSSSNSGTGLVGETQYF. This chain connects TRBV7-9 to TRBJ2-5, with 9 bases aligning to TRBD1. The CDR3 runs 18 residues. The germline V gene has CDR1 SEHNR and CDR2 FQNEAQ (reference sequence).

The V and J genes are TRBV4-2 and TRBJ1-1; D unresolved. With 4 bases removed from V and 2 bases from J, the gap between germline ends came to 5 bases. The length of the CDR3 is 12 residues. In germline, CDR1 is LGHNA, CDR2 YNFKEQ. The CDR3 nucleotides read TGTGCCAGCAGCCGAACTAACACTGAAGCTTTCTTT. Amino acid sequence: CASSRTNTEAFF.

The chain joins TRBV6-6 to TRBJ1-3; the D is unclear. The germline V gene has CDR1 MNHNY and CDR2 SVGAGI (reference sequence). The CDR3 has 13 residues. V was cut by 4 bases and J by 0 bases, with 4 bases left in between. The CDR3 is CASSSLSGNTIYF. CDR3 in DNA: TGTGCCAGCAGTTCCCTCTCTGGAAACACCATATATTTT.

This chain joins TRBV11-3 and TRBJ1-2; 10 bases agree with TRBD1. Looked up from germline, CDR1 is SGHNT and CDR2 is YENEEA. The CDR3 loop spans 15 amino acids. Losses at the gene ends were 1 base for V and 4 bases for J; bases not matched to a gene: 3. The CDR3 region is CASSLGQGAGYGYTF. The CDR3 DNA is TGTGCCAGCAGCTTAGGACAGGGGGCCGGCTATGGCTACACCTTC.

The chain recombines TRBV5-4 with TRBJ2-7; 14 bases match TRBD2. The germline V gene has CDR1 SGHNT and CDR2 YYREEE (reference sequence). The CDR3 loop spans 16 amino acids. V trimming: 4 bases; J trimming: 2 bases; junction bases outside the gene matches: 5. Here the CDR3 DNA reads TGTGCCAGCAGCCCCGGGACTAGCGGGAGCCCCTACGAGCAGTACTTC. Its protein product is CASSPGTSGSPYEQYF.

The CDR3 bases are TGCGCCAGCAGCTTAACTTCCTCTGATGGCTACACCTTC. Protein: CASSLTSSDGYTF. The chain carries TRBV5-1 and TRBJ1-2, with D uncertain. Germline-derived CDR1 and CDR2 are SGHRS and YFSETQ. Trimming left V 2 bases short and J 6 bases short, with 11 bases between. The CDR3 runs 13 residues.

V gene TRBV5-4 combines with J gene TRBJ2-5, with 9 bases fitting TRBD1. The ends lost 5 bases at V and 4 bases at J; junction bases unmatched: 9. CDR1 is SGHNT, CDR2 YYREEE, per germline (reference sequence). This CDR3 comprises 15 residues. The CDR3 coding sequence is TGTGCCAGCAGTTGGCCGGGACAGGGACGAGAGACCCAGTACTTC. Protein: CASSWPGQGRETQYF.

As regards this clone: One end of the junction is discordant with germline, which a read error may explain. V and J are TRBV7-9 and TRBJ2-3; the match to TRBD2 covers 8 bases. CDR3 length: 15 residues. Germline V gene lookup returns CDR1 SEHNR and CDR2 FQNEAQ (reference sequence). The CDR3 region has the DNA TGTTCCAGCAGCTTCCTTACTAGCGGTGATGATACGCAGTATTTT. Protein: CSSSFLTSGDDTQYF. The full variable domain, in which reference TRBV7-9 and TRBJ2-3 provide the parts outside the CDR3, is DTGVSQNPRHKITKRGQNVTFRCDPISEHNRLYWYRQTLGQGPEFLTYFQNEAQLEKSRLLSDRFSAERPKGSFSTLEIQRTEQGDSAMYLCSSSFLTSGDDTQYFGPGTRLTVL.

The chain carries TRBV5-1 and TRBJ2-1; D may be TRBD2 (6 bases). The germline V gene has CDR1 SGHRS and CDR2 YFSETQ. CDR3 length: 14 residues. V lost 2 bases to trimming and J lost 8 bases, with 14 bases between them. CDR3 bases: TGCGCCAGCAGCTTTTTCCCCGGGGAGGATGAGCAGTTCTTC. This sequence encodes CASSFFPGEDEQFF. The variable domain in full, completed from reference TRBV5-1 and TRBJ2-1, reads KAGVTQTPRYLIKTRGQQVTLSCSPISGHRSVSWYQQTPGQGLQFLFEYFSETQRNKGNFPGRFSGRQFSNSRSEMNVSTLELGDSALYLCASSFFPGEDEQFFGPGTRLTVL.

About this clone: A read error may produce the germline difference seen at one junction end. This sequence joins TRBV10-3 and TRBJ2-2; TRBD2 might be the D (6 bases). Germline CDR1 and CDR2: ENHRY and SYGVKD. This CDR3 contains 13 residues. CDR3 loop: CAISGVLGGKLFF. For the CDR3, the DNA is TGTGCCATCAGTGGGGTGCTCGGCGGGAAGCTGTTTTTT.

The chain couples TRBV5-1 to TRBJ2-1; 14 bases fit TRBD2. V trimming: 3 bases; J trimming: 6 bases; junction bases outside the gene matches: 5. The V gene's germline CDR1 is SGHRS and CDR2 YFSETQ. The CDR3 length is 16 residues. For the CDR3, the DNA is TGCGCCAGCAGCTGGGGACTAGCGGGAGATAGCAATGAGCAGTTCTTC. This codes for CASSWGLAGDSNEQFF.

This clone occurred a few times. V gene TRBV6-1 combines with J gene TRBJ1-1, with a possible D match to TRBD1 (6 bases). Trimming took off 2 bases at V and 5 bases at J, with 12 bases between the two ends. Germline V gene sequence: CDR1 MNHNS, CDR2 SASEGT. The CDR3 covers 14 residues. The CDR3 protein is CASSEIRGGTEAFF. The CDR3 bases are TGTGCCAGCAGTGAAATCAGGGGAGGGACTGAAGCTTTCTTT.

This chain joins TRBV4-2 and TRBJ2-4; D is ambiguous. The V gene lost 0 bases and the J gene lost 0 bases, with 12 bases spanning the gap. The CDR3 is 17 amino acids. The V gene's germline CDR1 is LGHNA and CDR2 YNFKEQ. CDR3 sequence reads: CASSQERRILAKNIQYF. The CDR3 DNA sequence: TGTGCCAGCAGCCAAGAACGGCGGATCCTAGCCAAAAACATTCAGTACTTC.

Concerning this clone: One end of the junction is discordant with germline, which a read error may explain. V is TRBV7-9 and J is TRBJ2-5, with D maybe TRBD2 (6 bases). Germline V gene sequence: CDR1 SEHNR, CDR2 FQNEAQ (reference sequence). The CDR3 runs to 15 residues. The DNA of the CDR3 is TGTTCCAGCAGCTTACCCCCCAGCGGGCTTGGGGGCCAGTACTTC. Protein: CSSSLPPSGLGGQYF.